This T cell receptor (beta chain) came from a study of T cells after yellow fever vaccination. One entry per CDR3 protein results from TCRdb running MiXCR on the 5' RACE reads. The data hold about 240,000 distinct CDR3 sequences, with 6.9% observed a single time. The germline V gene has CDR1 SEHNR and CDR2 FQNEAQ (reference sequence). Trimming cost V 7 bases and J 5 bases, with 15 bases left between them. The length of the CDR3 is 13 residues. The receptor was derived from a man aged 25-45 years who received the YFV17D yellow fever vaccine. This specimen consisted of CD4+ T cells sorted from PBMCs, obtained 15 days after the yellow fever booster vaccination. J is TRBJ2-7 and V is TRBV7-9, with D possibly TRBD1 on 5 matching bases. CDR3 coding DNA: TGTGCCAGCATCTTGTCAGGGTCCCACGAGCAGTACTTC. This sequence encodes CASILSGSHEQYF.